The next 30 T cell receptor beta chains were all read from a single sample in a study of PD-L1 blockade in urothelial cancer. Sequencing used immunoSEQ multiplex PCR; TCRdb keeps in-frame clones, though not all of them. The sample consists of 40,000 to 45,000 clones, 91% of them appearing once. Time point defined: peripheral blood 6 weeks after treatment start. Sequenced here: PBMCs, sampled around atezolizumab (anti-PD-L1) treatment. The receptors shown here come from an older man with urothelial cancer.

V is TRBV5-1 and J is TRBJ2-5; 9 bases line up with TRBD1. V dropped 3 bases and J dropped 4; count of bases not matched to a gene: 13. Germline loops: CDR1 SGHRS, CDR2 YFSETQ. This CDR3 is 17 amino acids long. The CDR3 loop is CASSSTGGVGGRETQYF. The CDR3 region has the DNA TGCGCCAGCAGCTCGACAGGGGGTGTTGGGGGGCGAGAGACCCAGTACTTC.

CDR3 nucleotides: TGTGCCAGCAGCCGAACCATAGGGGTTACCCAAGAGACCCAGTACTTC. Protein sequence: CASSRTIGVTQETQYF. V gene TRBV7-9 combines with J gene TRBJ2-5; tentatively, D is TRBD1 (5 bases). Germline CDR1 is SEHNR and CDR2 is FQNEAQ (reference sequence). The length of the CDR3 is 16 residues. V gave up 5 bases and J gave up 1 base, with 17 bases separating them. The whole variable domain, filled in from reference TRBV7-9 and TRBJ2-5, reads DTGVSQNPRHKITKRGQNVTFRCDPISEHNRLYWYRQTLGQGPEFLTYFQNEAQLEKSRLLSDRFSAERPKGSFSTLEIQRTEQGDSAMYLCASSRTIGVTQETQYFGPGTRLLVL.

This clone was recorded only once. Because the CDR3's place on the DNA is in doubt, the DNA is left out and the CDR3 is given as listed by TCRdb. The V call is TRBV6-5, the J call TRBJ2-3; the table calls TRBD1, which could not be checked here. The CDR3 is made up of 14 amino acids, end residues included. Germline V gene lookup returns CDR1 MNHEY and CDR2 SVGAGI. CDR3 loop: CASSYTSGQGKWYF.

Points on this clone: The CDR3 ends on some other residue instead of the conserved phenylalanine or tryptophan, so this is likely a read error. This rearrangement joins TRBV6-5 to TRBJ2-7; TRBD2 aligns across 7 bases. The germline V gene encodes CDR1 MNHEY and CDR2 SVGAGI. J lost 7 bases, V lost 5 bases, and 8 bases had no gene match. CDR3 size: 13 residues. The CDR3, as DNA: TGTGCCAGCAGTAGCGGGACTCACCTAGAGCAGTACCTC. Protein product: CASSSGTHLEQYL.

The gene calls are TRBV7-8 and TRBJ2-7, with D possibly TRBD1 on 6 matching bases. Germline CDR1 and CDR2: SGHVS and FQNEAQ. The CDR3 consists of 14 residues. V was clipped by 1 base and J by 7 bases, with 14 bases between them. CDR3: CASSLVAGDGEQYF. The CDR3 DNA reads TGTGCCAGCAGCTTAGTCGCAGGGGATGGAGAGCAGTACTTC.

CDR3 loop: CASNRQGPNTEAFF. DNA for the CDR3: TGTGCCAGCAATCGACAGGGGCCGAACACTGAAGCTTTCTTT. The rearrangement joins TRBV27 to TRBJ1-1, with 8 bases that match TRBD1. This CDR3 spans 14 amino acids. The J segment lost 1 base and the V segment lost 7 bases, leaving 5 bases of the junction unmatched. Germline assignment: CDR1 MNHEY and CDR2 SMNVEV (reference sequence).

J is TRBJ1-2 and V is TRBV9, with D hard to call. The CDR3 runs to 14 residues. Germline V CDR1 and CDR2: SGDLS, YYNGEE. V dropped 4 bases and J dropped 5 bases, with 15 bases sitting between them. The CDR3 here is CASSLTGGDYGYTF. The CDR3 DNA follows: TGTGCCAGCAGCTTAACGGGCGGGGATTATGGCTACACCTTC.

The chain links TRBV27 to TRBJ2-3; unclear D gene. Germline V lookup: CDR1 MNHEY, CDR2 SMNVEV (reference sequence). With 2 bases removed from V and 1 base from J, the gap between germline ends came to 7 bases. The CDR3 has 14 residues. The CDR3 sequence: CASSLNSRTDTQYF. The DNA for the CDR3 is TGTGCCAGCAGTTTAAACAGCCGCACAGATACGCAGTATTTT.

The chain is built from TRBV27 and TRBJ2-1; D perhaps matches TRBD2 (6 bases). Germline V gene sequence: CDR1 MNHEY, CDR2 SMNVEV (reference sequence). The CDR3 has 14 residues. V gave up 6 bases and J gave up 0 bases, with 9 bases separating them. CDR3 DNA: TGTGCCAGCAGAGGGAGGCCCTCCTACAATGAGCAGTTCTTC. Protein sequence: CASRGRPSYNEQFF.

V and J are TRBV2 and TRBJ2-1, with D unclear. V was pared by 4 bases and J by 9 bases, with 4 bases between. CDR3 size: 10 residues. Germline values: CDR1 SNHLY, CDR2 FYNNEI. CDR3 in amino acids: CASSVGEQFF. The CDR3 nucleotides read TGTGCCAGCAGTGTCGGTGAGCAGTTCTTC.

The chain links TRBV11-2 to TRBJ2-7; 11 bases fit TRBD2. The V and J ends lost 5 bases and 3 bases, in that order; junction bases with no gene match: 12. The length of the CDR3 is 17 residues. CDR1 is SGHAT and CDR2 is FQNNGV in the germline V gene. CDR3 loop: CASSQRTGTSGNYEQYF. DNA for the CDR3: TGTGCCAGCAGCCAGAGGACGGGGACTAGCGGTAACTACGAGCAGTACTTC.

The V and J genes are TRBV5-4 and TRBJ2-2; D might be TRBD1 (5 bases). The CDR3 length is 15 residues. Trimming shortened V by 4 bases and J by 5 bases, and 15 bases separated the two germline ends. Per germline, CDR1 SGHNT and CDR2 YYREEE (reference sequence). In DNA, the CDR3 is TGTGCCAGCAGCGGGCCTGCCCCAGGGACCGGGGAGCTGTTTTTT. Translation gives CASSGPAPGTGELFF.

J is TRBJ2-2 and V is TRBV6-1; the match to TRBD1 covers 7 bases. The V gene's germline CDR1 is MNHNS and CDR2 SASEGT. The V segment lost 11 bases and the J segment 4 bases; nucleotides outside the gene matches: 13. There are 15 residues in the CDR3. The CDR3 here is CASRPQGGSTGELFF. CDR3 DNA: TGTGCCTCTAGACCCCAAGGGGGCAGCACCGGGGAGCTGTTTTTT.

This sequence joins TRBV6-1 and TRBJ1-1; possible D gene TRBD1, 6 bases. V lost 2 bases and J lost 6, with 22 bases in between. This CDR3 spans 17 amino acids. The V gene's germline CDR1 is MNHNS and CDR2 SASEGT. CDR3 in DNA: TGTGCCAGCAGTGAAACGGTTGGGCTGGGGACAAAGGCTGAAGCTTTCTTT. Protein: CASSETVGLGTKAEAFF.

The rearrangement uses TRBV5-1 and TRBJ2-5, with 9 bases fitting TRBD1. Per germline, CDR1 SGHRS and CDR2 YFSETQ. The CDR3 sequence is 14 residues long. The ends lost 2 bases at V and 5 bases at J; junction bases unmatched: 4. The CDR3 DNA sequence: TGCGCCAGCAGCTTAACAGGGGGCAGTGAGACCCAGTACTTC. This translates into CASSLTGGSETQYF.

Here the CDR3 reads CAGETSLTDYEQYF. CDR3 nucleotides: TGTGCCGGTGAGACATCTCTCACTGATTACGAGCAGTACTTC. J is TRBJ2-7 and V is TRBV18; D uncertain. V lost 11 bases and J lost 4, with 21 bases in between. The germline gives CDR1 KGHSH, CDR2 LQKENI. The CDR3 is 14 residues long.

The CDR3 region has the DNA TGTGCCAGCAGTTTTTCCCATGAAGCTTTCTTT. Translated, it gives CASSFSHEAFF. This chain connects TRBV28 to TRBJ1-1; D uncertain. Germline V CDR1 and CDR2: MDHEN, SYDVKM. The CDR3 loop spans 11 amino acids. Trimming shortened V by 3 bases and J by 7 bases, and 6 bases separated the two germline ends.

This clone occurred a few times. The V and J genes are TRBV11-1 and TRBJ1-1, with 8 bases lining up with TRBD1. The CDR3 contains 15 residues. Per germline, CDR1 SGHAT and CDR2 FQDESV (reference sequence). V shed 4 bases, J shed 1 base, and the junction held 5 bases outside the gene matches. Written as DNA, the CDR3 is TGTGCCAGCAGCTCCATCGGACAGGGGAACACTGAAGCTTTCTTT. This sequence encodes CASSSIGQGNTEAFF.

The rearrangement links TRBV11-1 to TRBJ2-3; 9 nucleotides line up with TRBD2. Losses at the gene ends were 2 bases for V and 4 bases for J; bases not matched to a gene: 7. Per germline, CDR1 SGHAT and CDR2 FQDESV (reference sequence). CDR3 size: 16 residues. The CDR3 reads CASSLIAGEGSDTQYF. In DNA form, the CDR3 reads TGTGCCAGCAGCTTAATAGCGGGAGAGGGTTCAGATACGCAGTATTTT.

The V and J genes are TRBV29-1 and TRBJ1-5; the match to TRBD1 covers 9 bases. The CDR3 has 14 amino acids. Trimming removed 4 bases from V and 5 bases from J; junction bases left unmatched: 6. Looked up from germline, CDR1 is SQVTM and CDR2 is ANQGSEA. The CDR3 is CSVAGDRDDQPQHF. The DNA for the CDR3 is TGCAGCGTTGCTGGGGACAGGGACGATCAGCCCCAGCATTTT.

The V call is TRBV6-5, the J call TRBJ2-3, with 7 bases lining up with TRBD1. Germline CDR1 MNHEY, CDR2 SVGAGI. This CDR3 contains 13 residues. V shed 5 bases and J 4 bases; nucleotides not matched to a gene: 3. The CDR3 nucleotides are TGTGCCAGCAGTCGACAGGGAGCAGATACGCAGTATTTT. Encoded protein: CASSRQGADTQYF.

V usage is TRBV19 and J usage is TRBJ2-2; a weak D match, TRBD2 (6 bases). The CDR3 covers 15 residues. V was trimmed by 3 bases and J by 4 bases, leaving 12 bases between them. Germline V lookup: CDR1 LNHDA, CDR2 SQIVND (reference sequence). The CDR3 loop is CASSIGARGTGELFF. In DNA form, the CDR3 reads TGTGCCAGTAGTATCGGCGCGCGGGGCACCGGGGAGCTGTTTTTT.

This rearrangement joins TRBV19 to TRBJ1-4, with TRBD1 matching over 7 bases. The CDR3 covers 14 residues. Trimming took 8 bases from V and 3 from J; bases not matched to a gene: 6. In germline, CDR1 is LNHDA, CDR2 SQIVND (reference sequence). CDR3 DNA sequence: TGTGCCAGTGGCAAGACAGGGTCTAATGAAAAACTGTTTTTT. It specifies CASGKTGSNEKLFF.

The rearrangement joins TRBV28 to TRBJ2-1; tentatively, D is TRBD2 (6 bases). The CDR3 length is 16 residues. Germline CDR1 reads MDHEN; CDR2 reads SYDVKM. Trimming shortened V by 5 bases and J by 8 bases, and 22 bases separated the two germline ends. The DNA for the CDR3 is TGTGCCAGCAGTCCGGCATGGCCGGGGGAGATGGATGAGCAGTTCTTC. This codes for CASSPAWPGEMDEQFF.

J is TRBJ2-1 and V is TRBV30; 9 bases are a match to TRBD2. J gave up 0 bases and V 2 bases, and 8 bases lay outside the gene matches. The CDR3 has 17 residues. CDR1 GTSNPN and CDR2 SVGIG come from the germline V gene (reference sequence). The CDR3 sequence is CAWSRWREGSSYNEQFF. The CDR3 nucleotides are TGTGCCTGGAGTCGGTGGCGGGAGGGGAGCTCCTACAATGAGCAGTTCTTC.

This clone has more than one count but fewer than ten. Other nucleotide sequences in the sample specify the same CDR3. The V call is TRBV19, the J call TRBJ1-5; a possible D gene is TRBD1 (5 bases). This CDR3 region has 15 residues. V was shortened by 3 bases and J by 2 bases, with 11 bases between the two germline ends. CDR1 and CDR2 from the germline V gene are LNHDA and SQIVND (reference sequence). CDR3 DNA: TGTGCCAGTAGTATTCCGGGACTGGGCAATCAGCCCCAGCATTTT. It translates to CASSIPGLGNQPQHF.

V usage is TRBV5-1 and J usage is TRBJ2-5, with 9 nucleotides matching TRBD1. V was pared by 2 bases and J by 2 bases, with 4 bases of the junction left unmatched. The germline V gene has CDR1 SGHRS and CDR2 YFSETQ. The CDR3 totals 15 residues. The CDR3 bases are TGCGCCAGCAGCTTTGGCGGGACAGGGCAAGAGACCCAGTACTTC. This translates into CASSFGGTGQETQYF.

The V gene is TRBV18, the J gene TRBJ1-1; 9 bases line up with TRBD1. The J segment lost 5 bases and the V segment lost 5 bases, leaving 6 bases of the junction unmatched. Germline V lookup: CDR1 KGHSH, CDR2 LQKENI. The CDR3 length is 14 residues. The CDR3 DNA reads TGTGCCAGCTCAGGGAACAGGGGGCAGACTGAAGCTTTCTTT. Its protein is CASSGNRGQTEAFF.

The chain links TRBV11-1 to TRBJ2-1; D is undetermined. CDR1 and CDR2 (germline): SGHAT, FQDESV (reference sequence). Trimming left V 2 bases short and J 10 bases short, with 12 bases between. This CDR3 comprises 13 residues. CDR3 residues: CASSLRKFGEQFF. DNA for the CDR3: TGTGCCAGCAGCTTAAGGAAGTTCGGGGAGCAGTTCTTC.

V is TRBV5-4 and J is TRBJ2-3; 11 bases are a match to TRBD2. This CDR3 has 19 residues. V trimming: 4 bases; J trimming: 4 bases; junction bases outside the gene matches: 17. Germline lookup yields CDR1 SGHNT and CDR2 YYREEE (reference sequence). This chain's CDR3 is CASSAGGGSGRAQSDTQYF. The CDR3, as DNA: TGTGCCAGCAGCGCGGGAGGGGGTAGCGGGAGGGCTCAGTCAGATACGCAGTATTTT. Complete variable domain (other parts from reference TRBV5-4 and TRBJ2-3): ETGVTQSPTHLIKTRGQQVTLRCSSQSGHNTVSWYQQALGQGPQFIFQYYREEENGRGNFPPRFSGLQFPNYSSELNVNALELDDSALYLCASSAGGGSGRAQSDTQYFGPGTRLTVL.